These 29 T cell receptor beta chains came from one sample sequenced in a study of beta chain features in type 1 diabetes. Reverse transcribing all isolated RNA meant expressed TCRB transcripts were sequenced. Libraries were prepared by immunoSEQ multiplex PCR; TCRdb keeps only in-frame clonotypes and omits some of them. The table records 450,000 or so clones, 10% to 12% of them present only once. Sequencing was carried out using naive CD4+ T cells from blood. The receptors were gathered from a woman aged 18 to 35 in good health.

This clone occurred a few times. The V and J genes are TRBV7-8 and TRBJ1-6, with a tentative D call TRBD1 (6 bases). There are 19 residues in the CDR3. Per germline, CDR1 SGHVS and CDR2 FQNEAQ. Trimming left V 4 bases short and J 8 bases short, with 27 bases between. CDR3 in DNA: TGTGCCAGCAGCTCGATTCAGGGGTACAGGGTCGGGCGAGATTCACCCCTCCACTTT. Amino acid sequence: CASSSIQGYRVGRDSPLHF.

DNA of the CDR3: TGTGCCAGCAGTCCTAATGGGGGGACCATAGAGACCCAGTACTTC. It specifies CASSPNGGTIETQYF. The gene calls are TRBV27 and TRBJ2-5, with D maybe TRBD2 (6 bases). The CDR3 totals 15 residues. Germline CDR1 MNHEY, CDR2 SMNVEV (reference sequence). V lost 5 bases and J lost 4, with 17 bases in between.

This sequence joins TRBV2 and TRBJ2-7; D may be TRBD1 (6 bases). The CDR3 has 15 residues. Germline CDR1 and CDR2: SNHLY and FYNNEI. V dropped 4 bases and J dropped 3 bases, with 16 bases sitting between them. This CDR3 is CASSGGQGRRYEQYV. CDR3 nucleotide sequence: TGTGCCAGCAGTGGGGGGCAGGGTAGGCGCTACGAGCAGTACGTC.

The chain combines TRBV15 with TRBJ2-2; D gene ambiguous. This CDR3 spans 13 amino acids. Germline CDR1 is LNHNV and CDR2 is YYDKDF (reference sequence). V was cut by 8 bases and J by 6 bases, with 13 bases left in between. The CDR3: CATRRPSAGELFF. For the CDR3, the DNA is TGTGCCACCCGTAGACCTTCTGCCGGGGAGCTGTTTTTT.

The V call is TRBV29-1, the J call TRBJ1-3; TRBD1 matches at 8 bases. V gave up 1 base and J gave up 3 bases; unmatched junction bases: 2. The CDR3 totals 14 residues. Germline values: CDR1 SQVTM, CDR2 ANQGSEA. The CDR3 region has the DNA TGCAGCGTTGAAGGGACAGGGAATGGAAACACCATATATTTT. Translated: CSVEGTGNGNTIYF.

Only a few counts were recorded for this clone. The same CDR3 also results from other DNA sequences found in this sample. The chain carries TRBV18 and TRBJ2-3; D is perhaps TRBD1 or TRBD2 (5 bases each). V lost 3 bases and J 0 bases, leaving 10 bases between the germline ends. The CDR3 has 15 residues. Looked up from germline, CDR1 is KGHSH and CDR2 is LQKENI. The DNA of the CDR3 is TGTGCCAGCTCACCGGGACGGGGAAGCACAGATACGCAGTATTTT. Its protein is CASSPGRGSTDTQYF.

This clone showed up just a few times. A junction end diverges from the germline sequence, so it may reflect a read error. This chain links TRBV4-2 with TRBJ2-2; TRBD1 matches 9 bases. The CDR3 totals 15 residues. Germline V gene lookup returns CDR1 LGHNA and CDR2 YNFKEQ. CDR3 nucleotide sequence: TGTGCCAGCAGCCAGGACAGGGGTTCGGCCGGGGAGCTGGTTTTT. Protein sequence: CASSQDRGSAGELVF.

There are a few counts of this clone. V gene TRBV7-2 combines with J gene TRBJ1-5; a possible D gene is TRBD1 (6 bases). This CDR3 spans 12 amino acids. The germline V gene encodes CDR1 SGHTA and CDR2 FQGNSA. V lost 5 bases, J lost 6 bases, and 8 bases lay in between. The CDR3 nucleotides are TGTGCCAGCAGCAAACAGGGTCAGCCCCAGCATTTT. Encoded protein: CASSKQGQPQHF.

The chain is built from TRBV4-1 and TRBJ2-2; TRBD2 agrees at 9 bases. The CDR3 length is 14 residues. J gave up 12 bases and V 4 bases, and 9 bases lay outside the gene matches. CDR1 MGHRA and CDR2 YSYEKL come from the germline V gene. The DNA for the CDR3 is TGCGCCAGCAGCCCAGCTCTTAGCGGGAGTAAGCTGTTTTTT. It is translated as CASSPALSGSKLFF.

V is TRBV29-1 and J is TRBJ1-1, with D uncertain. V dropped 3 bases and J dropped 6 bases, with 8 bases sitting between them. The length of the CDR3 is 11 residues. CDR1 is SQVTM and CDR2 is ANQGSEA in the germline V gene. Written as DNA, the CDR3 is TGCAGCGTTGAGCCGACACCTGAAGCTTTCTTT. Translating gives CSVEPTPEAFF.

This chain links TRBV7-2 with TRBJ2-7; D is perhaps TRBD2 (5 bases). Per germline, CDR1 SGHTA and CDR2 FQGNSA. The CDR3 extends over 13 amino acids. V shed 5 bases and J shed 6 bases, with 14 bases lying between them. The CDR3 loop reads CASSVWTEGEQYF. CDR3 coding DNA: TGTGCCAGCAGCGTATGGACTGAGGGCGAGCAGTACTTC.

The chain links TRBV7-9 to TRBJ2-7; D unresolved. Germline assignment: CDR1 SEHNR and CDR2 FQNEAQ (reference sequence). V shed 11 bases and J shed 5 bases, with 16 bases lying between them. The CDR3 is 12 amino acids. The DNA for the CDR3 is TGTGCCCAGCAGCCGGCGACGAACGAGCAGTACTTC. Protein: CAQQPATNEQYF. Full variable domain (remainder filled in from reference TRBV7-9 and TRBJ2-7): DTGVSQNPRHKITKRGQNVTFRCDPISEHNRLYWYRQTLGQGPEFLTYFQNEAQLEKSRLLSDRFSAERPKGSFSTLEIQRTEQGDSAMYLCAQQPATNEQYFGPGTRLTVT.

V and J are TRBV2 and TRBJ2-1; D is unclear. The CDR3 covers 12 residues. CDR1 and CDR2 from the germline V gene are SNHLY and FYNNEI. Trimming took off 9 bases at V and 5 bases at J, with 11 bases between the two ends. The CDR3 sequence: CASLVTHNEQFF. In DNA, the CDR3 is TGTGCCAGTTTAGTGACACACAATGAGCAGTTCTTC.

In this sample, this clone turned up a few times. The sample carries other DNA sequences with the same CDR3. The DNA of the CDR3 is TGTGCCAGCTCACCAGGTAGAATAGAGCAGTACTTC. It translates to CASSPGRIEQYF. The rearrangement uses TRBV18 and TRBJ2-7; D is ambiguous. Trimming took off 2 bases at V and 7 bases at J, with 9 bases between the two ends. The CDR3 spans 12 residues. Germline loops: CDR1 KGHSH, CDR2 LQKENI.

In DNA form, the CDR3 reads TGCGCCAGCAGCTTGGCCAAGGGCACAGATACGCAGTATTTT. Amino acid sequence: CASSLAKGTDTQYF. The chain is built from TRBV5-1 and TRBJ2-3; D remains ambiguous. The germline CDR1 and CDR2 sequences are SGHRS and YFSETQ. CDR3 length equals 14 residues. The V end lost 0 bases, the J end lost 1 base, and 6 bases lay between the germline ends.

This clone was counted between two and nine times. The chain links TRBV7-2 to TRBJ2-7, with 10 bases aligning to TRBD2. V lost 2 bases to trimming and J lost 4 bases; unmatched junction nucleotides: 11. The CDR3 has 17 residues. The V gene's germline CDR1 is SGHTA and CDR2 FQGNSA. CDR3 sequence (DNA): TGTGCCAGCAGCTTACTTCTAGCGGGAGCTTCGGCTTACGAGCAGTACTTC. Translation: CASSLLLAGASAYEQYF.

CDR3 coding DNA: TGTGCCAGCAGCCAACCAGGCGCACTCACGCAGTATTTT. Its protein is CASSQPGALTQYF. The gene calls are TRBV4-2 and TRBJ2-3; D not resolved. The CDR3 runs 13 residues. The germline CDR1 and CDR2 sequences are LGHNA and YNFKEQ. V lost 2 bases to trimming and J lost 9 bases, with 12 bases between them.

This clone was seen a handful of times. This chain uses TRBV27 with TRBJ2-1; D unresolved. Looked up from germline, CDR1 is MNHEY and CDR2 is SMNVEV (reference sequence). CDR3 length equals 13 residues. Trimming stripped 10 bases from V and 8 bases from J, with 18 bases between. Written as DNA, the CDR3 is TGTGCCACCCGAAGGGTAGCCGGAGATGAGCAGTTCTTC. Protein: CATRRVAGDEQFF.

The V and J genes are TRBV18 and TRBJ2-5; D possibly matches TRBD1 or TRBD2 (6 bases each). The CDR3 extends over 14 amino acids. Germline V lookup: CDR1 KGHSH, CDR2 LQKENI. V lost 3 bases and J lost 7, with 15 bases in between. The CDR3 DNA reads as TGTGCCAGCTCACCGGCCAGGGGACTGATGACCCAGTACTTC. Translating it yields CASSPARGLMTQYF.

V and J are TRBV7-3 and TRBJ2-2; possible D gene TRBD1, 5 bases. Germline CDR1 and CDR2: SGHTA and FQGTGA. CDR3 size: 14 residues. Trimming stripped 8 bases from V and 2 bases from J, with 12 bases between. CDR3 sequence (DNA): TGTGCCAGCCAAGGGGCTAAAAACACCGGGGAGCTGTTTTTT. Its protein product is CASQGAKNTGELFF.

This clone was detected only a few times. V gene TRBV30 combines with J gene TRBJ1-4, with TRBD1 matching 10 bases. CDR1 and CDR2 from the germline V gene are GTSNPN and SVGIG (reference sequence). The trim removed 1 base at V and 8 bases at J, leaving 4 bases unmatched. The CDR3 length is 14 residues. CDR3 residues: CAWSADRGIEKLFF. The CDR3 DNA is TGTGCCTGGAGTGCGGACAGGGGGATAGAAAAACTGTTTTTT.

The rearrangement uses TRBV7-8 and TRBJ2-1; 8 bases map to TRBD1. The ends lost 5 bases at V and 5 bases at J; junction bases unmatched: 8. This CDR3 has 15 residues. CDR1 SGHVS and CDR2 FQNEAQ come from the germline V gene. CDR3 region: CASSRRTGSNNEQFF. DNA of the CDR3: TGTGCCAGCAGCCGACGGACAGGGTCGAACAATGAGCAGTTCTTC.

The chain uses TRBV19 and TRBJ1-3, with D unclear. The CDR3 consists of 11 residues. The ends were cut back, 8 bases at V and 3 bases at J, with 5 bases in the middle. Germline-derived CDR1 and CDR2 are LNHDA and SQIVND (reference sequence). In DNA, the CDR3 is TGTGCCAGTGGGTTTGGAAACACCATATATTTT. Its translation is CASGFGNTIYF.

In DNA, the CDR3 is TGTGCCAGCAGCGTAGGACTAGCGGGAGGCCCAAACAATGAGCAGTTCTTC. This codes for CASSVGLAGGPNNEQFF. This chain links TRBV9 with TRBJ2-1, with TRBD2 matching 13 bases. Germline V CDR1 and CDR2: SGDLS, YYNGEE. The CDR3 contains 17 residues. The junction had 5 bases not matched to a gene; V was cut back by 0 bases and J by 5 bases.

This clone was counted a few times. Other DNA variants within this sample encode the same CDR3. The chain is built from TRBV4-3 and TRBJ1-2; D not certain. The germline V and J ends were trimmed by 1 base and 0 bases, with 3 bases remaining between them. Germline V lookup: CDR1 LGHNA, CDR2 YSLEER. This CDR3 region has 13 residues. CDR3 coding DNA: TGCGCCAGCAGCCAAGCTACTAACTATGGCTACACCTTC. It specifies CASSQATNYGYTF.

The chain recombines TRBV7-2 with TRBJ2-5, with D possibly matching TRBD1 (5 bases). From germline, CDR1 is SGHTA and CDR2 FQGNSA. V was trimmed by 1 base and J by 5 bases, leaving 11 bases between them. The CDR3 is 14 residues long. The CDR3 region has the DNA TGTGCCAGCAGCTTAGTGGTAGGGGTCGAGACCCAGTACTTC. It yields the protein CASSLVVGVETQYF.

The CDR3 DNA is TGTGCCAGCGGACGGGCCTCCGCGAACAATGAGCAGTTCTTC. Amino acids: CASGRASANNEQFF. The V and J genes are TRBV6-6 and TRBJ2-1; no reliable D call. Germline assignment: CDR1 MNHNY and CDR2 SVGAGI (reference sequence). Trimming removed 8 bases from V and 5 bases from J, with 16 bases in between. This CDR3 contains 14 residues.

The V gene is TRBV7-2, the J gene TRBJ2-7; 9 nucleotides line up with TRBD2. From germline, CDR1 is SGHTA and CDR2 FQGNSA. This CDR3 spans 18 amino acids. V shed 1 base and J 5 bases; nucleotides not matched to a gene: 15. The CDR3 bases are TGTGCCAGCAGCTTAGTGGGACGGGGTAGCGGGAGATCCCACGAGCAGTACTTC. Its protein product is CASSLVGRGSGRSHEQYF.

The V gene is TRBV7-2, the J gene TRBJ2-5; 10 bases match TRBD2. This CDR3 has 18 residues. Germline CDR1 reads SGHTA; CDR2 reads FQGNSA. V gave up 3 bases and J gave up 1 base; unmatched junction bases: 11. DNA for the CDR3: TGTGCCAGCAGCTTTAAGCAACTAGCGGGAATTCCCCAAGAGACCCAGTACTTC. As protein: CASSFKQLAGIPQETQYF.